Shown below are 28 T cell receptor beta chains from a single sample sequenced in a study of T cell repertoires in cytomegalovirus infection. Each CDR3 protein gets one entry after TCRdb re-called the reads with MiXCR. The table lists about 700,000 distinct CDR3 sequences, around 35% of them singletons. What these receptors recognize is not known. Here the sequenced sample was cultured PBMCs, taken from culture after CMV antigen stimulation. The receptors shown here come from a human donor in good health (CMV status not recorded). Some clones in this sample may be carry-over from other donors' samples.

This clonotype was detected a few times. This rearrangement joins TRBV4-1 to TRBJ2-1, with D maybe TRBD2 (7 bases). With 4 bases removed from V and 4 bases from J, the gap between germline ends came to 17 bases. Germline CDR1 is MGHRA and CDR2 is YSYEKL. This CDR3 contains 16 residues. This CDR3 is CASSPRGASGYNEQFF. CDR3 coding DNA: TGCGCCAGCAGCCCACGGGGGGCTAGCGGATACAATGAGCAGTTCTTC.

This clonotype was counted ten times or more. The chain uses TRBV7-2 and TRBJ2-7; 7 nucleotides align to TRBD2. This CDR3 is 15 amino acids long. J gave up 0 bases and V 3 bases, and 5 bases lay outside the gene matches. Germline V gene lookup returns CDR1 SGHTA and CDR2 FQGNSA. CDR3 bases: TGTGCCAGCAGCTTGGGGGGGGTCAGCTCCTACGAGCAGTACTTC. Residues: CASSLGGVSSYEQYF.

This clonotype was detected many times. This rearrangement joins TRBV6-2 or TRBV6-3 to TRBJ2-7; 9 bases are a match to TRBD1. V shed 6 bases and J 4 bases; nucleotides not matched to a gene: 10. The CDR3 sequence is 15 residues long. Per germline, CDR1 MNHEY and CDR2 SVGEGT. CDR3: CASRNYRDRDYEQYF. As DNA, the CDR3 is TGTGCCAGCAGGAATTACCGGGACAGGGATTACGAGCAGTACTTC.

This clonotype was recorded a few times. In nucleotides, the CDR3 is TGTGCCAGCAGCTCGGGACTAGCGGGGGCCCGGGGCCAAGAGACCCAGTACTTC. Amino acid sequence: CASSSGLAGARGQETQYF. V and J are TRBV5-6 and TRBJ2-5; 14 nucleotides match TRBD2. The V gene end was trimmed by 3 bases and the J gene end by 1 base; junction bases not matched to a gene: 8. This CDR3 comprises 18 residues. CDR1 is SGHDT and CDR2 is YYEEEE in the germline V gene.

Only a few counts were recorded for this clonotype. CDR3 region: CASSLYRGDQPQHF. For the CDR3, the DNA is TGTGCCAGCAGTTTATACAGGGGAGATCAGCCCCAGCATTTT. The chain recombines TRBV27 with TRBJ1-5, with 7 bases identical to TRBD1. The germline CDR1 and CDR2 sequences are MNHEY and SMNVEV (reference sequence). The CDR3 totals 14 residues. Trimming took 1 base from V and 5 from J; bases not matched to a gene: 2.

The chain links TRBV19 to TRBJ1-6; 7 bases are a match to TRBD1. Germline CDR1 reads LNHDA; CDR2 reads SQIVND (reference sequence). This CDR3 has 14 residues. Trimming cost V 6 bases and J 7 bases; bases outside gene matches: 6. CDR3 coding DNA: TGTGCCAGTAGAAGGGACAGTCCGAATTCACCCCTCCACTTT. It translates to CASRRDSPNSPLHF. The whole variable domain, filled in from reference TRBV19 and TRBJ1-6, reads DGGITQSPKYLFRKEGQNVTLSCEQNLNHDAMYWYRQDPGQGLRLIYYSQIVNDFQKGDIAEGYSVSREKKESFPLTVTSAQKNPTAFYLCASRRDSPNSPLHFGNGTRLTVT.

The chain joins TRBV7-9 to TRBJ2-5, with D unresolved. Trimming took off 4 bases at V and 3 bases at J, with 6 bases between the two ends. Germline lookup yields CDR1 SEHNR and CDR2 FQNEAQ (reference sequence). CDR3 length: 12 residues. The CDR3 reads CASSSDEETQYF. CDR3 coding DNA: TGTGCCAGCAGCTCAGACGAAGAGACCCAGTACTTC.

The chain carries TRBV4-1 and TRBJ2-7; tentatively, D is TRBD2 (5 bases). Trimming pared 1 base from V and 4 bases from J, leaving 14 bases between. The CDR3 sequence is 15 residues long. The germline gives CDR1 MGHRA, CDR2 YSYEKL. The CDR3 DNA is TGCGCCAGCAGCCAAGTGAGCGGACCCCTATACGAGCAGTACTTC. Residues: CASSQVSGPLYEQYF.

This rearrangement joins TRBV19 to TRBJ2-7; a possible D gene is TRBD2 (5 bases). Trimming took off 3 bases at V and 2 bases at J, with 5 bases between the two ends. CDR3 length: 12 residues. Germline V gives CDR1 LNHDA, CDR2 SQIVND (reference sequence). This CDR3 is CASSIGTYEQYF. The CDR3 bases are TGTGCCAGTAGTATCGGGACCTACGAGCAGTACTTC.

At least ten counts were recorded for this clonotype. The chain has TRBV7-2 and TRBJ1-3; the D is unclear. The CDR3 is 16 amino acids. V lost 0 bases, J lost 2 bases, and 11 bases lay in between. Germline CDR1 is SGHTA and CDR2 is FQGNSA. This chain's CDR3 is CASSLASGTPGNTIYF. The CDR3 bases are TGTGCCAGCAGCTTAGCCTCCGGCACCCCTGGAAACACCATATATTTT.

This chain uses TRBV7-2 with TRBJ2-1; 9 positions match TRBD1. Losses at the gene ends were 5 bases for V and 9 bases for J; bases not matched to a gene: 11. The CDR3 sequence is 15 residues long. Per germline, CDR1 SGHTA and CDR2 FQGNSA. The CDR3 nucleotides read TGTGCCAGCAGCACGCCCAAGACAGGGGGGTTTGAGCAGTTCTTC. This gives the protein CASSTPKTGGFEQFF.

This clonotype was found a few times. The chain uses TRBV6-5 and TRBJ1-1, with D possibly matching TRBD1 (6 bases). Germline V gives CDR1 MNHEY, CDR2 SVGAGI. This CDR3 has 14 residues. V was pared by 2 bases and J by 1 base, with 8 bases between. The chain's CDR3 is CASSYPGANTEAFF. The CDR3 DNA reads TGTGCCAGCAGTTACCCAGGGGCGAACACTGAAGCTTTCTTT.

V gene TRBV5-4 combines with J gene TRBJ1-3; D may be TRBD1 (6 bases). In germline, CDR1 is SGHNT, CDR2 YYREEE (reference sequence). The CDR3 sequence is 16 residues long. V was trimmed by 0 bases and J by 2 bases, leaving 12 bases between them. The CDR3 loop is CASSLAAGAAGNTIYF. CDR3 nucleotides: TGTGCCAGCAGCTTGGCCGCGGGGGCGGCTGGAAACACCATATATTTT.

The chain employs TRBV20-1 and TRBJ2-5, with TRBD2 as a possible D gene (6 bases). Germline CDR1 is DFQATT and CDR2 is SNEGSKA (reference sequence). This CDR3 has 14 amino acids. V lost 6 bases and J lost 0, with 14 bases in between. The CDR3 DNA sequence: TGCAGTGCCACTAGCTCATCGTACCAAGAGACCCAGTACTTC. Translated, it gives CSATSSSYQETQYF.

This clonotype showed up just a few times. CDR3 DNA: TGCAGTGCTAGATCAGGAAGTGGGTACGAGCAGTACTTC. Translated: CSARSGSGYEQYF. The genes are TRBV20-1 and TRBJ2-7; no reliable D call. Between the trimmed V and J ends, which lost 2 bases and 4 bases, there was a span of 12 bases. The CDR3 has 13 residues. Germline CDR1 DFQATT, CDR2 SNEGSKA (reference sequence).

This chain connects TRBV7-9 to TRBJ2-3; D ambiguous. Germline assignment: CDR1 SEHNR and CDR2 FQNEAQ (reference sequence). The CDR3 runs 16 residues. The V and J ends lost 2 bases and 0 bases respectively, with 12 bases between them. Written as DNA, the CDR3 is TGTGCCAGCAGCTTAAGGTTCTCGTCTAGCACAGATACGCAGTATTTT. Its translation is CASSLRFSSSTDTQYF.

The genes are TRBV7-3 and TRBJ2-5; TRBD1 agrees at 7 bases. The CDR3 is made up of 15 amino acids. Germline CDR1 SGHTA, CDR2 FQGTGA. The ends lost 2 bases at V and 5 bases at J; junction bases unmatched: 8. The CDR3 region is CASSLRRGKFETQYF. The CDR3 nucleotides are TGTGCCAGCAGCTTACGCAGGGGGAAGTTTGAGACCCAGTACTTC.

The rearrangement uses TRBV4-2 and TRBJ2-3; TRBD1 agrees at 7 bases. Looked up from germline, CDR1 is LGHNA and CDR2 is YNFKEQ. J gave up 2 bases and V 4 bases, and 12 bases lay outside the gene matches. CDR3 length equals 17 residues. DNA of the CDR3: TGTGCCAGCAGCCTTGCCGCAGGGGGACAAAACACAGATACGCAGTATTTT. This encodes CASSLAAGGQNTDTQYF.

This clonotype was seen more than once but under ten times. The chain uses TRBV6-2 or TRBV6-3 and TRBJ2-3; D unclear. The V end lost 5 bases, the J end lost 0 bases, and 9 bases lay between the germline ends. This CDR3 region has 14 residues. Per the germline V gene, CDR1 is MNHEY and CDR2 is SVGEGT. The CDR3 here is CASSRRSSTDTQYF. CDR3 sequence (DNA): TGTGCCAGCAGTCGCAGAAGTAGCACAGATACGCAGTATTTT.

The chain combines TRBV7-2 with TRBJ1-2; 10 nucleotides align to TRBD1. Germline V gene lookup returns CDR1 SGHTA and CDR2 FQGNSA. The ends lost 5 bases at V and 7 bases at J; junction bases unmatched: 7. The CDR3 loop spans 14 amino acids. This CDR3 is CASSTRQGAGGYTF. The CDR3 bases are TGTGCCAGCAGCACAAGACAGGGGGCGGGTGGCTACACCTTC.

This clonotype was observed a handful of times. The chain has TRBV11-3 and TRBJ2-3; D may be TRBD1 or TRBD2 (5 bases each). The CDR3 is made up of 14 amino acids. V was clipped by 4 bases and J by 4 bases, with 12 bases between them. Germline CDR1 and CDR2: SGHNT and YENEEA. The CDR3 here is CASSSRGEPDTQYF. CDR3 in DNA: TGTGCCAGCAGCTCCCGAGGGGAGCCAGATACGCAGTATTTT.

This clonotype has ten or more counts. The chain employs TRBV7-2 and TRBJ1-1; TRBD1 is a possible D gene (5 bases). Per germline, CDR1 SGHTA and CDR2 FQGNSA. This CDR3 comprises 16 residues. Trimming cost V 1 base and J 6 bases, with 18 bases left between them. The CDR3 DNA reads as TGTGCCAGCAGCTTAGGAGTAGGGACGGCTGAAGCTGAAGCTTTCTTT. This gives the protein CASSLGVGTAEAEAFF.

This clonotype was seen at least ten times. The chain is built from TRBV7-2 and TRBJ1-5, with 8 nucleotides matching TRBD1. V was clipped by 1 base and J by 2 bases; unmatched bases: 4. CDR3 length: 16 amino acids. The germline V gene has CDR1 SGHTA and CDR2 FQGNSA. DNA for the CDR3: TGTGCCAGCAGCTTAGGACAGGGGTATGGCAATCAGCCCCAGCATTTT. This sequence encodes CASSLGQGYGNQPQHF.

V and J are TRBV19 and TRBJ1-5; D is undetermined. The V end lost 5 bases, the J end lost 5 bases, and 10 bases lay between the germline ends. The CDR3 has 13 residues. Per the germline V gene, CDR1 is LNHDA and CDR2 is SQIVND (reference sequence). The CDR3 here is CASSYSKDQPQHF. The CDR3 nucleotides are TGTGCCAGTAGTTATTCGAAGGATCAGCCCCAGCATTTT. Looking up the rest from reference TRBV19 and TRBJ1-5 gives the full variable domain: DGGITQSPKYLFRKEGQNVTLSCEQNLNHDAMYWYRQDPGQGLRLIYYSQIVNDFQKGDIAEGYSVSREKKESFPLTVTSAQKNPTAFYLCASSYSKDQPQHFGDGTRLSIL.

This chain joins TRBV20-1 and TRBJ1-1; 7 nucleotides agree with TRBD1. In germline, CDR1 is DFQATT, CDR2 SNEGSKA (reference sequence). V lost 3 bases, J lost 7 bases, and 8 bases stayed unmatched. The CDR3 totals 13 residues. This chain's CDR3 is CSARVTGWGEAFF. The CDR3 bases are TGCAGTGCTAGGGTGACAGGGTGGGGTGAAGCTTTCTTT.

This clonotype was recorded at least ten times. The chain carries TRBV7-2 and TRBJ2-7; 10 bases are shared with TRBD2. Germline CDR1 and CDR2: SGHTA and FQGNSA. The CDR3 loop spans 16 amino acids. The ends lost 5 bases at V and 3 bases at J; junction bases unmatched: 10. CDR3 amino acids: CASSQASSGGNYEQYF. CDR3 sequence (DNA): TGTGCCAGCAGCCAAGCCTCTAGCGGGGGAAACTACGAGCAGTACTTC.

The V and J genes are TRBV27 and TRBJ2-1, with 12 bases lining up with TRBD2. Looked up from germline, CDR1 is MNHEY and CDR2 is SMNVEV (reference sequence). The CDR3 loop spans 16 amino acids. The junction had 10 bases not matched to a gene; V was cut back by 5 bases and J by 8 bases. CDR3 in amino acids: CASSPTSSGGADEQFF. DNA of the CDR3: TGTGCCAGCAGTCCCACCTCTAGCGGGGGGGCGGATGAGCAGTTCTTC.

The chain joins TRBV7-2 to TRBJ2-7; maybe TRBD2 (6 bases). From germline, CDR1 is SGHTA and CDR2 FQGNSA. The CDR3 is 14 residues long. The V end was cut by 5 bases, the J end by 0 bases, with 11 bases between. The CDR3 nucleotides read TGTGCCAGCAGCCACAGCGGGTACTCCTACGAGCAGTACTTC. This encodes CASSHSGYSYEQYF.